This T cell receptor (beta chain) was profiled in a study of CD8 T cells in ankylosing spondylitis. The study, taken as a whole, reports: CD8+ by phenotype, disease-linked clones were relatively rare in peripheral blood.

The germline gives CDR1 MDHEN, CDR2 SYDVKM. V dropped 1 base and J dropped 6 bases, with 18 bases sitting between them. The CDR3 totals 16 residues. As for this clonotype: Its matching antigen is unknown.

Making use of molecular barcodes, quantitative 5'-RACE generated TCR beta libraries. TCRdb redid the calling of the 5' RACE reads with MiXCR, one entry per CDR3 protein. Counted here are about 260,000 distinct CDR3 sequences, approximately 20% occurring once; the ten biggest clones make up 7.8%. The sequenced sample was blood, either unsorted or a sorted T cell fraction (not recorded which). The chain combines TRBV28 with TRBJ2-5; perhaps TRBD1 as D (5 bases). This clonotype was sampled from a male donor with ankylosing spondylitis or in good health (not recorded which). The CDR3 loop is CASSLLSRTTQKTQYF. CDR3 nucleotides: TGTGCCAGCAGTTTATTATCGAGGACAACGCAGAAGACCCAGTACTTC.